This T cell receptor (beta chain) was obtained from a study of tumor-infiltrating lymphocytes in primary liver carcinoma. Both RNA and DNA were isolated together from approximately 20-30 mg of bulk tissue that had not been sorted. The V gene's germline CDR1 is MNHEY and CDR2 SVGAGI. The CDR3 has 20 residues. Whole-study results and caveats: All five tumor regions shared only about 8-24% of top clones. Tumor-blood pairs (like tumor-adjacent pairs) overlapped less than tumor region pairs did.

Concerning this clonotype itself: Its antigen is unknown. The germline gene is not matched at one end of the junction; a read error may be the cause.

Constant-region priming of approximately 0.55 ug total RNA yielded TCR beta cDNA. Library construction for TCR beta comprised three nested multiplex PCR rounds performed with slightly modified ARM-PCR. Forward primers for TRBV1-TRBV30 and a C-beta reverse primer served the first two PCR rounds, at around 9 cycles each. TCRdb re-called the multiplex PCR reads through MiXCR, storing one row per CDR3 protein. The repertoire holds tens of thousands of distinct CDR3 sequences, with over 60% as singletons. This receptor was obtained from a man between 35 and 55 years old with primary liver carcinoma and hepatitis B virus infection. J is TRBJ2-1 and V is TRBV6-5, with D possibly TRBD2 on 6 matching bases. Sequencing was carried out using liver tumor tissue from sampling region 4. The subset was: tumor region T4, right-lateral pole. The CDR3 protein is CVSSYSNFHGGTPIFDKQFF. CDR3 in DNA: TGTGTCAGCAGTTACTCGAATTTCCATGGCGGGACTCCTATATTCGATAAGCAGTTCTTC.